The clone carrying this T cell receptor (beta chain) is medium-sized by share. These data originate in a study of CD8+ T cells in alopecia areata. Study at large: Treated patients were given oral tofacitinib, which was dosed at 5 to 10 mg twice daily. Tofacitinib ran 6 to 18 months, followed by 6 months off drug.

Lesional scalp punch biopsies and peripheral blood were collected from alopecia areata patients. Isolated RNA was reverse transcribed into cDNA used as the sequencing template. Clones were read by immunoSEQ multiplex PCR, and TCRdb kept only the in-frame ones, dropping some. The sample contains approximately 12,000 clones, about three fifths of which appear only once. This CDR3 contains 13 residues. The V end lost 3 bases, the J end lost 7 bases, and 12 bases lay between the germline ends. In germline, CDR1 is WSHSY, CDR2 SAAADI. What was sequenced was skin. The clonotype was recovered from a human donor with alopecia areata. The chain is built from TRBV10-2 and TRBJ1-1; possible D gene TRBD1, 5 bases. CDR3 sequence reads: CASSDLRQYEAFF. The CDR3 DNA is TGCGCCAGCAGTGACCTGAGACAGTATGAAGCTTTCTTT.